This T cell receptor beta chain was retrieved from a study of human T cells and chemical hapten exposure. Study background: Patches with 0.01% DPC went on the upper back, and the tests were read at 6 days.

TCRdb ran MiXCR on the RACE reads and lists one entry per CDR3 protein. Of roughly 100,000 distinct CDR3 sequences in the sample, 9% to 15% are singletons; the top ten hold about 1.6%. Per germline, CDR1 SGHVS and CDR2 FQNEAQ. The CDR3 extends over 13 amino acids. This clonotype was observed many times. Antigen specificity is unknown. Noted time point: pre-sensitization, week 0. Sample treatment: therapeutic diphenylcyclopropenone sensitization with weekly scalp DPC. Blood sampling preceded each patch test application. Study results and limitations: TCRs at a frequency above 1 in 1000 stayed unchanged with DPC sensitization.

The V and J genes are TRBV7-8 and TRBJ2-6, with 7 positions matching TRBD2. This sequence was found in a woman between 45 and 60 years old with alopecia areata. Some clones in this sample may be carry-over from other donors' samples. Material: whole blood, obtained in connection with sensitization to the hapten diphenylcyclopropenone (DPC). CDR3 amino acids: CSAGEAGANVLTF. The CDR3 DNA follows: TGTAGTGCGGGGGAGGCGGGGGCCAACGTCCTGACTTTC.